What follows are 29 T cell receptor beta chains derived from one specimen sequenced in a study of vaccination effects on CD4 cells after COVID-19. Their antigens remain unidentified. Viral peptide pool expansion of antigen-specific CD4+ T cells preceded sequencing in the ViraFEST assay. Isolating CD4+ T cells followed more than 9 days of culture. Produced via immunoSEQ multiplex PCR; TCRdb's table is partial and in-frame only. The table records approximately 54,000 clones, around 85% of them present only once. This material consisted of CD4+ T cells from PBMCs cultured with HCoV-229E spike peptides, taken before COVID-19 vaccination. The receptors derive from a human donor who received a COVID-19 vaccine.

The CDR3 is CASSPSSGGAFGEQYV. In DNA, the CDR3 is TGTGCCAGCTCGCCATCTAGCGGGGGGGCCTTCGGAGAGCAGTACGTC. This chain links TRBV18 with TRBJ2-7, with TRBD2 identical over 12 bases. Unmatched junction bases numbered 13, after V lost 6 bases and J lost 7 bases. The V gene's germline CDR1 is KGHSH and CDR2 LQKENI. The CDR3 runs to 16 residues.

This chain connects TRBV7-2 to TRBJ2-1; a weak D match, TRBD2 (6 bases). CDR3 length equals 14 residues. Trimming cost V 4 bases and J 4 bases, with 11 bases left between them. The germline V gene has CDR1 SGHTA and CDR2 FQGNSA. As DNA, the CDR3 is TGTGCCAGCAGCTCGGGACTTTCGTACAATGAGCAGTTCTTC. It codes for CASSSGLSYNEQFF.

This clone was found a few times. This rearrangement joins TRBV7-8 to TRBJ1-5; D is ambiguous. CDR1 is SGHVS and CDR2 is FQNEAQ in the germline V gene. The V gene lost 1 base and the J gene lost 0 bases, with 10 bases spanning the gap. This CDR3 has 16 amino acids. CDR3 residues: CASSLVGRDSNQPQHF. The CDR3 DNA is TGTGCCAGCAGCTTAGTAGGGAGGGATAGCAATCAGCCCCAGCATTTT.

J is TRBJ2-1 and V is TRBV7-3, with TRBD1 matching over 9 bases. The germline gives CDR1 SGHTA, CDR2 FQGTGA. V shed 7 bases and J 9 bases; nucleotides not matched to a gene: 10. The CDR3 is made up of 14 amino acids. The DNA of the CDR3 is TGTGCCAGCAAAACAGGGGGCGTTGGAGGTGAGCAGTTCTTC. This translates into CASKTGGVGGEQFF.

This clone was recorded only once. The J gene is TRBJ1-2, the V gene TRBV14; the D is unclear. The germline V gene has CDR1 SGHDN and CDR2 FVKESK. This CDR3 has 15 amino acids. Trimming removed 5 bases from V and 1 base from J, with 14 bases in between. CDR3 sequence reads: CASSTLSSSNYGYTF. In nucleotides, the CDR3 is TGTGCCAGCAGCACCCTTAGTTCAAGTAACTATGGCTACACCTTC.

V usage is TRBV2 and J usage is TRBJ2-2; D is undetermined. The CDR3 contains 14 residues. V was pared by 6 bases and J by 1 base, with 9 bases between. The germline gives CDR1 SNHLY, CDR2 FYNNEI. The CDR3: CASRPGLNTGELFF. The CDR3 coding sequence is TGTGCCAGCAGGCCAGGTTTGAACACCGGGGAGCTGTTTTTT.

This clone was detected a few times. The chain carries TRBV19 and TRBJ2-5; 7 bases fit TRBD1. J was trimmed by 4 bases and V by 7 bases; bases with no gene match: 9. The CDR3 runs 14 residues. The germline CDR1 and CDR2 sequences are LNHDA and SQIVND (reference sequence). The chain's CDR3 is CASTNDRAGETQYF. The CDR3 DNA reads TGTGCCAGTACAAACGACAGGGCCGGAGAGACCCAGTACTTC.

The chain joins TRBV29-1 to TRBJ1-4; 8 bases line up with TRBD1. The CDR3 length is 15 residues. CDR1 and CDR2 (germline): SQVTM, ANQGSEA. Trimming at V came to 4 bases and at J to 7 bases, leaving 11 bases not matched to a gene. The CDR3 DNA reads TGCAGCGTTGTTCGTGGACAGGGAGAATTTGAAAAACTGTTTTTT. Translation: CSVVRGQGEFEKLFF. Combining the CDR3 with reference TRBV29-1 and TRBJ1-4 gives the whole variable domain SAVISQKPSRDICQRGTSLTIQCQVDSQVTMMFWYRQQPGQSLTLIATANQGSEATYESGFVIDKFPISRPNLTFSTLTVSNMSPEDSSIYLCSVVRGQGEFEKLFFGSGTQLSVL.

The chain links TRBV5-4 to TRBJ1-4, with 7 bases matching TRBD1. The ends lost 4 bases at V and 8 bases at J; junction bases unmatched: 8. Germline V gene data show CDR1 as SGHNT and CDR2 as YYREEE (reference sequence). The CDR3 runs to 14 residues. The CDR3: CASSDRQGSEKLFF. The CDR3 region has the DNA TGTGCCAGCAGCGACCGACAGGGCAGCGAAAAACTGTTTTTT.

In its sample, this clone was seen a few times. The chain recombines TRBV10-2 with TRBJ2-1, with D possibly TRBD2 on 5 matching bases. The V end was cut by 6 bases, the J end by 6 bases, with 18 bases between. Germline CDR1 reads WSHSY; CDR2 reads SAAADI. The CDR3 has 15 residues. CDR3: CASRALGRAGNEQFF. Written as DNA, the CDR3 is TGCGCCAGCAGAGCCTTAGGACGGGCGGGCAATGAGCAGTTCTTC.

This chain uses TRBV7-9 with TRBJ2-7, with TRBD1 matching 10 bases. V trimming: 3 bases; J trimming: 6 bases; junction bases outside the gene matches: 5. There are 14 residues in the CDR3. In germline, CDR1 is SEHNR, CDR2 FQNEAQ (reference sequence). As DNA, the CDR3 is TGTGCCAGCAGCTTCGGGAGGACAGGGGGCGAGCAGTACGTC. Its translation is CASSFGRTGGEQYV.

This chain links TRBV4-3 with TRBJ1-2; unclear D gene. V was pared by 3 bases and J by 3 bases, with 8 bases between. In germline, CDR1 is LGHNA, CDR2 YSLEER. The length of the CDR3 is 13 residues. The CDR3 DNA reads TGCGCCAGCAGCCAGTTAGGTGACTATGGCTACACCTTC. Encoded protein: CASSQLGDYGYTF.

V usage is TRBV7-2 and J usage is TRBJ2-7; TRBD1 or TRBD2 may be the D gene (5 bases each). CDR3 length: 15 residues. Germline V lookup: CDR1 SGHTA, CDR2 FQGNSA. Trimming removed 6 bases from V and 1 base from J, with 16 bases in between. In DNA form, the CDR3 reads TGTGCCAGCAGTTCCACTGCAGGGAGATCCTACGAGCAGTACGTC. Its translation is CASSSTAGRSYEQYV.

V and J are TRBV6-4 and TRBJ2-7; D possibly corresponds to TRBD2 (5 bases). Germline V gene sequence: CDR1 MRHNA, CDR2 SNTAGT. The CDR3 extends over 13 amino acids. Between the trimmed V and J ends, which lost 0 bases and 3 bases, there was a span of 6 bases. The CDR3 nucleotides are TGTGCCAGCAGTGACTCTGGAGGCTACGAGCAGTACGTC. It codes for CASSDSGGYEQYV.

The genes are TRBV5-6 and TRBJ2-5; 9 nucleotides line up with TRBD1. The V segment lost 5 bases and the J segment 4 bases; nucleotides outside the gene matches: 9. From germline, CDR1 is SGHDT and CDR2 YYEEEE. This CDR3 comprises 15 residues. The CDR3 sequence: CASRAGTGSTETQYF. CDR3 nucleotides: TGTGCCAGCAGGGCCGGGACAGGGAGTACAGAGACCCAGTACTTC.

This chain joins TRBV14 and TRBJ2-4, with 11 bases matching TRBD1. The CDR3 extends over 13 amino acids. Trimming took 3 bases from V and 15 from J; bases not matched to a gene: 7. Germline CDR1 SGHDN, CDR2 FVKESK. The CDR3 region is CASSQDRGLSRYF. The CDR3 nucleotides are TGTGCCAGCAGCCAGGACAGGGGGCTTTCGCGGTACTTC.

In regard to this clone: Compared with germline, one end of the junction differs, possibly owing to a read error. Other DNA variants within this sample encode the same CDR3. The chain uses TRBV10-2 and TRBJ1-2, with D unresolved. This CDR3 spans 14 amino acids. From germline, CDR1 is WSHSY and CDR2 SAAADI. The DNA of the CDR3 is TGCGCCAGCAGCGAGTCGAGCCGCAACTATGGCTACACCTTC. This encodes CASSESSRNYGYTF.

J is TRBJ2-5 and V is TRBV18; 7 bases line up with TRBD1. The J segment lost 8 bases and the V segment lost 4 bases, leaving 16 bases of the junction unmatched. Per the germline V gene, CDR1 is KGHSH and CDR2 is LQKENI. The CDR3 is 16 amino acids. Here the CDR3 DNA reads TGTGCCAGCTCACTAACGACTCCGGGACAGAGAAAAACCCAGTACTTC. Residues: CASSLTTPGQRKTQYF.

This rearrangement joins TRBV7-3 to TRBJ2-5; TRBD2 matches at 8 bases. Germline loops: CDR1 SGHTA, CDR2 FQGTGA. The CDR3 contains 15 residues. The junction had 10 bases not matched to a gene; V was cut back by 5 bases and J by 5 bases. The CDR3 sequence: CASSRVPGLVETQYF. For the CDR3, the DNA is TGTGCCAGCAGCAGGGTACCGGGACTAGTGGAGACCCAGTACTTC.

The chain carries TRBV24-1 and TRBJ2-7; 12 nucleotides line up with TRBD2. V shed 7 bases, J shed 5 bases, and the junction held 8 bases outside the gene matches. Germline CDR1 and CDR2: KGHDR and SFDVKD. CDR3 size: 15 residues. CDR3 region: CATSALAGGPDEQYV. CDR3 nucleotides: TGTGCCACCAGCGCGCTAGCGGGGGGGCCCGACGAGCAGTACGTC.

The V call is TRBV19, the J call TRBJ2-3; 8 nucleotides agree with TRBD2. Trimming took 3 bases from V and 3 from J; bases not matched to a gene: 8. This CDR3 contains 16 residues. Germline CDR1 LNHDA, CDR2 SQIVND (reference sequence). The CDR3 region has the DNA TGTGCCAGTAGTATTCGACTAGCGTATTCGACAGATACGCAGTATTTT. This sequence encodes CASSIRLAYSTDTQYF.

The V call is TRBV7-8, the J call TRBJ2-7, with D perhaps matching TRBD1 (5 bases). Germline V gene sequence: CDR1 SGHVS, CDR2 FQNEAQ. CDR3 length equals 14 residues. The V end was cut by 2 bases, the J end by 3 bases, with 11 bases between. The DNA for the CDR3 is TGTGCCAGCAGCTTAAAACAGACAGTCTACGAGCAGTACGTC. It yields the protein CASSLKQTVYEQYV.

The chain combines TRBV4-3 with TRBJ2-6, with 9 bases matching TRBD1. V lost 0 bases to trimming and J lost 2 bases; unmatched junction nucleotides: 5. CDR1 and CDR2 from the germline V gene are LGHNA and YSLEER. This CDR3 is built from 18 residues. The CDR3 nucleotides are TGCGCCAGCAGCCAAGATCTAAGGACAGGGGCTGGGGCCAACGTCCTGACTTTC. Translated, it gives CASSQDLRTGAGANVLTF.

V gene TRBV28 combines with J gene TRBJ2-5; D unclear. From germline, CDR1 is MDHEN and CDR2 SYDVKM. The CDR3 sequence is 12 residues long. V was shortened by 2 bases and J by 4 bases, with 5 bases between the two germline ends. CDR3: CASSLGAETQYF. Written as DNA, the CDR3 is TGTGCCAGCAGTTTAGGAGCAGAGACCCAGTACTTC.

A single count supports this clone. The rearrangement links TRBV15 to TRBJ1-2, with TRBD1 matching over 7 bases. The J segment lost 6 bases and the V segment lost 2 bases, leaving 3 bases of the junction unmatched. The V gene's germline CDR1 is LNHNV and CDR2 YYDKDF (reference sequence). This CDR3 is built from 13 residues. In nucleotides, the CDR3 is TGTGCCACCAGCAGAAGACAGGGTGATGGCTACACCTTC. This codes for CATSRRQGDGYTF.

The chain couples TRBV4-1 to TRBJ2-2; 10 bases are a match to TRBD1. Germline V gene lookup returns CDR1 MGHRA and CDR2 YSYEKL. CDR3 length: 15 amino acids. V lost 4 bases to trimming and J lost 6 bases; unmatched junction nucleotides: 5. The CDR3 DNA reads TGCGCCAGCAGCCGTTCGGGACAGGGGTCCGGGGAGCTGTTTTTT. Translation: CASSRSGQGSGELFF.

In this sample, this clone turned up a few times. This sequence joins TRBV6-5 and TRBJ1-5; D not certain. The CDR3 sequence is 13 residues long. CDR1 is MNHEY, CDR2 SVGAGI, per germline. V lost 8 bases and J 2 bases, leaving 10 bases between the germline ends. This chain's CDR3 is CASLEDGNQPQHF. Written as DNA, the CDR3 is TGTGCCAGCCTAGAGGATGGCAATCAGCCCCAGCATTTT.

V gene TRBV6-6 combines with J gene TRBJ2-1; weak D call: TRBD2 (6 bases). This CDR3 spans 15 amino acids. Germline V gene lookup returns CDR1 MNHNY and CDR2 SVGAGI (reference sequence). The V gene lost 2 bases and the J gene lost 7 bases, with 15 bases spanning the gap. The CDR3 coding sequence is TGTGCCAGCAGTTACGGGGGGATCTTAGGGAATGAGCAGTTCTTC. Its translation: CASSYGGILGNEQFF.

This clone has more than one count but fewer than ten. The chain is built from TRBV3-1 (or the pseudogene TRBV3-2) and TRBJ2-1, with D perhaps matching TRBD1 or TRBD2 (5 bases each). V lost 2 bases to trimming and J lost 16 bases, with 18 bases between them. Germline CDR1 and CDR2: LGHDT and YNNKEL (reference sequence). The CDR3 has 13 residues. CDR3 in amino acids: CASSQSLGAWEFF. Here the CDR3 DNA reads TGTGCCAGCAGCCAATCTCTCGGGGCTTGGGAATTCTTC.